A selection of T cell receptor beta chains follows, all from one sample in a study of blood T cell repertoires in COVID-19. Generated by immunoSEQ multiplex PCR, the TCRdb table keeps only in-frame clones and is missing some. The table lists roughly 160,000 clones, 85% to 90% of them singletons, with 7% in the top ten. Sequences were obtained from peripheral blood. Every receptor here comes from a man aged 50 to 59 with active or convalescent COVID-19. Both conserved end residues are part of each CDR3. The D gene is left open where the match is weak. Clone size is shown for a subset of rows, as once, few, many or a class of expanded clone.

j_call d_call v_call clone_size cdr3_aa cdr3_nt
TRBJ1-6 TRBD1 TRBV15 once CATSTSGTGLRNSPLHF TGTGCCACCAGCACATCCGGGACAGGGTTGAGGAATTCACCCCTCCACTTT
TRBJ2-2 - TRBV5-1 - CASGPGSPGELFF TGCGCCAGCGGCCCAGGGTCCCCCGGGGAGCTGTTTTTT
TRBJ2-2 TRBD2 TRBV9 - CASSTRGGGGPGELFF TGTGCCAGCAGCACCCGTGGCGGGGGGGGTCCCGGGGAGCTGTTTTTT
TRBJ1-5 - TRBV6-5 - CASEGNQNQPQHF TGTGCCAGCGAGGGAAACCAAAATCAGCCCCAGCATTTT
TRBJ1-1 TRBD1 TRBV9 - CASSLGTDQVAEAFF TGTGCCAGCAGCCTCGGGACAGACCAGGTGGCTGAAGCTTTCTTT
TRBJ2-7 - TRBV12-5 once CASGLAPSSYEQYF TGTGCTAGTGGTTTGGCCCCGAGCTCCTACGAGCAGTACTTC
TRBJ1-2 - TRBV3-1/TRBV3-2 - CASSQRTTGINYGYTF TGTGCCAGCAGCCAACGAACCACAGGGATTAACTATGGCTACACCTTC
TRBJ1-2 - TRBV5-1 - CASSAGTSQGGYTF TGCGCCAGCAGCGCCGGGACATCCCAGGGGGGCTACACCTTC
TRBJ1-3 TRBD1 TRBV10-1 - CASRKTTGTGNTIYF TGCGCCAGTAGGAAAACGACAGGGACTGGAAACACCATATATTTT
TRBJ1-2 - TRBV14 - CASSPTGPYGYTF TGTGCCAGCAGCCCTACAGGGCCCTATGGCTACACCTTC
TRBJ2-7 TRBD2 TRBV7-2 - CASSSRGLAALSSYEQYF TGTGCCAGCAGCTCGCGAGGCCTAGCGGCCCTATCCTCCTACGAGCAGTACTTC
TRBJ2-3 - TRBV29-1 - CSVDSPSTDTQYF TGCAGCGTGGACAGCCCTAGCACAGATACGCAGTATTTT
TRBJ1-6 - TRBV6-2/TRBV6-3 - CASSRAKNSPLHF TGTGCCAGCAGCCGGGCCAAAAATTCACCCCTCCACTTT
TRBJ2-1 TRBD2 TRBV9 - CASSERLAGLNNEQFF TGTGCCAGCAGCGAGCGACTAGCGGGGCTGAACAATGAGCAGTTCTTC
TRBJ2-3 TRBD1 TRBV19 - CASSLGGGPTDTQYF TGTGCCAGTAGCCTAGGGGGCGGTCCCACAGATACGCAGTATTTT
TRBJ2-7 TRBD2 TRBV29-1 - CSAGGGLATEQYF TGCAGCGCTGGGGGTGGACTAGCGACCGAGCAGTACTTC
TRBJ2-3 TRBD2 TRBV15 - CATSRRTSGSGDTQYF TGTGCCACCAGCAGGCGGACTAGCGGGAGCGGGGATACGCAGTATTTT
TRBJ2-3 - TRBV15 - CATSKDRGLGTDTQYF TGTGCCACCAGCAAAGACCGGGGTCTTGGCACAGATACGCAGTATTTT
TRBJ1-1 TRBD1 TRBV19 - CASSIQGALGTEAFF TGTGCCAGTAGTATTCAGGGGGCCTTGGGCACTGAAGCTTTCTTT
TRBJ2-7 TRBD1 TRBV9 - CASSVGDGGQGTYEQYF TGTGCCAGCAGCGTAGGGGATGGGGGACAGGGAACTTACGAGCAGTACTTC
TRBJ1-2 - TRBV21-1 once CASSCPRRRGGFEITYGYTF TGTGCCAGCAGCTGCCCTCGTAGGAGGGGGGGGTTTGAGATAACCTATGGCTACACCTTC
TRBJ2-7 - TRBV27 - CASSLSGWSGEQYF TGTGCCAGCAGTTTATCAGGTTGGTCGGGCGAGCAGTACTTC
TRBJ2-5 - TRBV7-9 few CASSFLGGDHQETQYF TGTGCCAGCAGCTTTTTGGGCGGGGATCACCAAGAGACCCAGTACTTC
TRBJ2-7 TRBD2 TRBV10-3 - CAISDRGGSSYEQYF TGTGCCATCAGTGATCGGGGGGGGAGCTCCTACGAGCAGTACTTC
TRBJ2-2 TRBD1 TRBV28 - CASSYSTGLITGELFF TGTGCCAGCAGTTACTCGACAGGGTTGATTACCGGGGAGCTGTTTTTT
TRBJ2-3 TRBD2 TRBV18 - CASSPLAGYTDTQYF TGTGCCAGCTCACCACTAGCGGGCTACACAGATACGCAGTATTTT